The rows below give T cell receptor beta chains drawn from one sample of a study of blood T cell repertoires in COVID-19. Here immunoSEQ multiplex PCR was the method, and the copy in TCRdb shows in-frame clones only, minus some. Here the sample spans 200,000 to 300,000 clones, roughly nine tenths being singletons. The sample consisted of PBMCs or T cells enriched from blood (not recorded which). The origin of the receptors is a woman under 30 who had recovered from COVID-19. CDR3s include the opening cysteine and the closing phenylalanine or tryptophan. The D gene is left open where the match is weak. Clone size is given for some rows only: seen once, a few or many times, or a class if the clone is expanded.

CDR3nt | CDR3aa | d_gene | j_gene | v_gene | abundance
TGTGCCAGCGCCGACGCGGGGCTAGCGGGAGGGACCGGGGAGCTGTTTTTT | CASADAGLAGGTGELFF | TRBD2 | TRBJ2-2 | TRBV13 | NA
TGTGCCAGTAGTATCCATTGGCAGATGAACACTGAAGCTTTCTTT | CASSIHWQMNTEAFF | NA | TRBJ1-1 | TRBV19 | NA
TGTGCCAGCAGCCACGGACAGGATTCCTACAATGAGCAGTTCTTC | CASSHGQDSYNEQFF | TRBD1 | TRBJ2-1 | TRBV7-2 | NA
TGTGCCAGCAGCTTATACCGGGAGGACACAGATACGCAGTATTTT | CASSLYREDTDTQYF | TRBD2 | TRBJ2-3 | TRBV7-2 | NA
TGTGCCAGCACCAGGGGCACTGAAGCTTTCTTT | CASTRGTEAFF | NA | TRBJ1-1 | TRBV27 | NA
TGTGCCAGCAGGGATCAGCTAGCGGGAGGGCCAGATACGCAGTATTTT | CASRDQLAGGPDTQYF | TRBD2 | TRBJ2-3 | TRBV27 | NA
TGTGCCATCAGTACAGGGGACTCTGGGGCCAACGTCCTGACTTTC | CAISTGDSGANVLTF | TRBD1 | TRBJ2-6 | TRBV10-3 | NA
TGTGCCAGCAGTTTGCGGGAGTTGAGCGAGCAGTACTTC | CASSLRELSEQYF | TRBD2 | TRBJ2-7 | TRBV27 | NA
TGTGCCTGGAGTCGTAACAGGGGCTTCTTGGATCAGCCCCAGCATTTT | CAWSRNRGFLDQPQHF | TRBD1 | TRBJ1-5 | TRBV30 | few
TGCGCCAGCAGCCTCCCCGGGACAGGGCCGGGAGAGACCCAGTACTTC | CASSLPGTGPGETQYF | TRBD1 | TRBJ2-5 | TRBV4-1 | once
TGCGCCAGCAGCCTTTTACTCGGGGATGGCGGGGAGCTGTTTTTT | CASSLLLGDGGELFF | NA | TRBJ2-2 | TRBV4-1 | NA
TGTGCCAGCAGCCAAACCTCCGGGACACTGGGGGGCAATCAGCCCCAGCATTTT | CASSQTSGTLGGNQPQHF | NA | TRBJ1-5 | TRBV16 | few
TGTGCCACCAGCCGCCGGCGGGCCTCAACTAATGAAAAACTGTTTTTT | CATSRRRASTNEKLFF | NA | TRBJ1-4 | TRBV15 | NA
TGTGCCAGTACCACCGTACAGGGGGGAGCCTACGAGCAGTACTTC | CASTTVQGGAYEQYF | TRBD1 | TRBJ2-7 | TRBV19 | NA
TGTGCCAGCTCACGGGAGACTAGCACAGATACGCAGTATTTT | CASSRETSTDTQYF | NA | TRBJ2-3 | TRBV18 | NA
TGCGCCAGCAGCTTGACAGGGGAGACCACCGGGGAGCTGTTTTTT | CASSLTGETTGELFF | TRBD1 | TRBJ2-2 | TRBV5-1 | NA
TGCAGCGTTGCAGGGCAAAGTCGGGTCAATGAGCAGTTCTTC | CSVAGQSRVNEQFF | NA | TRBJ2-1 | TRBV29-1 | once
TGTGCCATCGCGGGACTAGCGGGGGGGGGCTACGAGCAGTACTTC | CAIAGLAGGGYEQYF | TRBD2 | TRBJ2-7 | TRBV10-3 | NA
TGTGCCAGTAGTATTCAGGGCGGGAGCACTGAAGCTTTCTTT | CASSIQGGSTEAFF | NA | TRBJ1-1 | TRBV19 | NA
TGTGCCAGCAGCGCAAGTATCCTTGGACAGGGAAGCTACGAGCAGTACTTC | CASSASILGQGSYEQYF | TRBD1 | TRBJ2-7 | TRBV9 | few
TGTGCCAGCAAACCGGGATCCCTCTCTGGGGCCAACGTCCTGACTTTC | CASKPGSLSGANVLTF | NA | TRBJ2-6 | TRBV28 | few
TGCACCAGCAGCCCAGACCGGGACAGGCCTAGTCAAAAACGAGAAGCTTTCTTT | CTSSPDRDRPSQKREAFF | NA | TRBJ1-1 | TRBV1 | NA
TGTGCCAGCAGCGTTGTTGGGGGACTCACAGATACGCAGTATTTT | CASSVVGGLTDTQYF | NA | TRBJ2-3 | TRBV7-2 | NA
TGTGCCATCAGCGATGTCCGGGACAGCTCCTACAATGAGCAGTTCTTC | CAISDVRDSSYNEQFF | TRBD1 | TRBJ2-1 | TRBV10-3 | once
TGTGCCAGCTCACCCTTAGGGGGTCGCAATCAGCCCCAGCATTTT | CASSPLGGRNQPQHF | NA | TRBJ1-5 | TRBV18 | NA
TGTGCCACCAGTGACCCTACTAGCGTCCAGGGAGATACGCAGTATTTT | CATSDPTSVQGDTQYF | TRBD2 | TRBJ2-3 | TRBV24-1 | NA
TGTGCCAGTAGTATTAACAGAATCTATGGCTACACCTTC | CASSINRIYGYTF | NA | TRBJ1-2 | TRBV19 | NA
TGTGCCAGCAGTGTGCGGGGGGCGCGAACCGGGGATACTGAAGCTTTCTTT | CASSVRGARTGDTEAFF | NA | TRBJ1-1 | TRBV11-2 | NA
TGTGCCTGGAGTGTACCGGGACAGGATGAAAAACTGTTTTTT | CAWSVPGQDEKLFF | TRBD1 | TRBJ1-4 | TRBV30 | NA
TGTGCCAGCTGGGGACAAAAAGCTTTCTTT | CASWGQKAFF | NA | TRBJ1-1 | TRBV6-6 | NA
TGCGCCAGCGGCCCCTTGGGCGTGCGTCCAACGGATACGCAGTATTTT | CASGPLGVRPTDTQYF | NA | TRBJ2-3 | TRBV5-1 | once
TGCGCCAGCAGCCAAGATCCAACAGGGGCCAGCACAGATACGCAGTATTTT | CASSQDPTGASTDTQYF | TRBD1 | TRBJ2-3 | TRBV4-3 | NA
TGCGCCAGCAGTCAACCCGCTGGGGACAGGGATATGAACACTGAAGCTTTCTTT | CASSQPAGDRDMNTEAFF | TRBD1 | TRBJ1-1 | TRBV23-1 | once
TGTGCCTGGAGTGGGGACATGAATGGCTACACCTTC | CAWSGDMNGYTF | NA | TRBJ1-2 | TRBV30 | NA
TGTGCCAGCAGCTCAACAGGTACCTACGAGCAGTACTTC | CASSSTGTYEQYF | NA | TRBJ2-7 | TRBV7-2 | few
TGCGCCAGCAGTGATGCAGGGTATGAGACCCAGTACTTC | CASSDAGYETQYF | NA | TRBJ2-5 | TRBV10-2 | NA
TGTGCCAGCAGCTCCTCGTCGGGGGATTTCTACGAGCAGTACTTC | CASSSSSGDFYEQYF | NA | TRBJ2-7 | TRBV7-8 | NA
TGTGCCAGCAGCCCCAGGGGTAGCGGGGACACAGATACGCAGTATTTT | CASSPRGSGDTDTQYF | TRBD2 | TRBJ2-3 | TRBV4-2 | NA
TGTGCCAGCACCAAAGAAGGGGACAGGGAGGGCTACGAGCAGTACTTC | CASTKEGDREGYEQYF | NA | TRBJ2-7 | TRBV21-1 | NA
TGTGCCATCAGTGCAATTGGGAGACTAGACGAGCAGTACTTC | CAISAIGRLDEQYF | NA | TRBJ2-7 | TRBV10-3 | NA
TGTGCCTGGAGTGGCGCTAGCGGGAGACTCGGCACGCAGTATTTT | CAWSGASGRLGTQYF | TRBD2 | TRBJ2-3 | TRBV30 | NA
TGTGCCAGCAGTTTATTCCTCATAGGCGCGTTCTCGGGCTATGGCTACACCTTC | CASSLFLIGAFSGYGYTF | NA | TRBJ1-2 | TRBV28 | few
TGTGCCAGCAGTGAAGCGATCGGTTGGGCTAGCGGGACTGCCGGGGAGCTGTTTTTT | CASSEAIGWASGTAGELFF | TRBD2 | TRBJ2-2 | TRBV2 | NA
TGTGCCAGCAGCTTATACCCGGGCAGGGGGGATGGCTACACCTTC | CASSLYPGRGDGYTF | TRBD1 | TRBJ1-2 | TRBV7-2 | NA
TGTGCCAGCAGGGCTAGCGGGAACAATGAGCAGTTCTTC | CASRASGNNEQFF | TRBD2 | TRBJ2-1 | TRBV6-5 | NA
TGTGCCAGCAGTTCGTTCGACCCGGGACTAGCGGGATACAATGAGCAGTTCTTC | CASSSFDPGLAGYNEQFF | TRBD2 | TRBJ2-1 | TRBV27 | NA
TGTGCCAGCAGCTCAGGGGTAGCGGGGGACCCGGATACGCAGTATTTT | CASSSGVAGDPDTQYF | TRBD2 | TRBJ2-3 | TRBV7-2 | NA
TGTGCCAGCTCACCCTTCCAGGGTAGCACAGATACGCAGTATTTT | CASSPFQGSTDTQYF | NA | TRBJ2-3 | TRBV18 | NA
TGTGCCAGCAGTTTGGACAGGGGGCGTAGTCAGCCCCAGCATTTT | CASSLDRGRSQPQHF | TRBD1 | TRBJ1-5 | TRBV6-6 | NA